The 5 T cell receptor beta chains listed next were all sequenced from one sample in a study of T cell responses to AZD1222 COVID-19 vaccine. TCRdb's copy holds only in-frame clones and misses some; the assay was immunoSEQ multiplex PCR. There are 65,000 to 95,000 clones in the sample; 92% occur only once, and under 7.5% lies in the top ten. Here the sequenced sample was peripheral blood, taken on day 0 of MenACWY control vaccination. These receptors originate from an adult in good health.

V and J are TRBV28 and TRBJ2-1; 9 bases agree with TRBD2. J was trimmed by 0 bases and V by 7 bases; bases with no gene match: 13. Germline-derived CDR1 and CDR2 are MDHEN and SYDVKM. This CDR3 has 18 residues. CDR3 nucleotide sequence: TGTGCCAGCACCCAAGGGGGCGGGGGGGTTAGCTCCTACAATGAGCAGTTCTTC. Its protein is CASTQGGGGVSSYNEQFF.

The CDR3 is CASSLGGEETQYF. Here the CDR3 DNA reads TGTGCCAGCAGCCTCGGGGGAGAGGAGACCCAGTACTTC. The chain recombines TRBV5-6 with TRBJ2-5; TRBD2 is a possible D gene (6 bases). CDR3 length: 13 amino acids. V was shortened by 4 bases and J by 5 bases, with 12 bases between the two germline ends. CDR1 and CDR2 from the germline V gene are SGHDT and YYEEEE.

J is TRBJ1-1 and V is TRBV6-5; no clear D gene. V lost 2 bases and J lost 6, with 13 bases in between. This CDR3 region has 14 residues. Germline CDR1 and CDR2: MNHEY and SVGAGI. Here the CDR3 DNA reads TGTGCCAGCAGTTACGTTGACCGAGGTTCTGAAGCTTTCTTT. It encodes CASSYVDRGSEAFF.

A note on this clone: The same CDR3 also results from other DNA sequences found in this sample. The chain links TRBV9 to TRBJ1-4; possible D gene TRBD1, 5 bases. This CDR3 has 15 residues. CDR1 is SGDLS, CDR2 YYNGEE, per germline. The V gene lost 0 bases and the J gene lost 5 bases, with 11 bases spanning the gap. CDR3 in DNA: TGTGCCAGCAGCGTAGCTGGGGGGAGGAATGAAAAACTGTTTTTT. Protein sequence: CASSVAGGRNEKLFF.

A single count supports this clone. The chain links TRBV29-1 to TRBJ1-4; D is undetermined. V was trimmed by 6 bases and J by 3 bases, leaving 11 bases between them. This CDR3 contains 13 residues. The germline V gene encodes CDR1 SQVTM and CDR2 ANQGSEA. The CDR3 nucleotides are TGCAGCGTCGAGGAGCGGGCTAATGAAAAACTGTTTTTT. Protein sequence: CSVEERANEKLFF.